The rows below give T cell receptor beta chains drawn from one sample of a study of technical replicates of blood from a few donors. Here immunoSEQ multiplex PCR was the method, and the copy in TCRdb shows in-frame clones only, minus some. The table includes tens of thousands of clones, almost 98% detected once. Sequenced sample: T cells isolated from PBMCs. These receptors were obtained from a human donor in good health. The CDR3 runs from the conserved cysteine through the conserved F or W. D genes are given only for firm matches. Only some rows state a clone size, as once, few, many or a class for expanded clones.

j_call,clone_size,v_call,d_call,cdr3_nt,cdr3_aa
TRBJ2-5,.,TRBV4-1,.,TGCGCCAGCAGCCATGTAACACCCCAAGAGACCCAGTACTTC,CASSHVTPQETQYF
TRBJ1-3,.,TRBV28,TRBD1,TGTGCCAGCAGTCCCTGGACAGGGGGATCTGGAAACACCATATATTTT,CASSPWTGGSGNTIYF
TRBJ2-7,.,TRBV7-9,.,TGTGCCAGCCGGTACAGTAACAGGCCTTACGAGCAGTACTTC,CASRYSNRPYEQYF
TRBJ2-5,.,TRBV5-1,TRBD1,TGCGCCAGCAGCACCGGCCCGGGACAGAACCAAGAGACCCAGTACTTC,CASSTGPGQNQETQYF
TRBJ2-7,.,TRBV6-6,.,TGTGCCAGCAGTGGAGAACAGGCCACCTACGAGCAGTACTTC,CASSGEQATYEQYF
TRBJ1-5,.,TRBV30,TRBD1,TGTGCCTGGAGGGGACAGGAGCATCAGCCCCAGCATTTT,CAWRGQEHQPQHF
TRBJ2-7,.,TRBV28,TRBD1,TGTGCCAGCAGTCCTTCTGTCTCCGGGACAGGGGGTACCGAGCAGTACTTC,CASSPSVSGTGGTEQYF
TRBJ2-1,.,TRBV2,TRBD2,TGTGCCAGCAGAGGTACTAGCGGGGTCATCTCCTCCTACAATGAGCAGTTCTTC,CASRGTSGVISSYNEQFF
TRBJ1-2,.,TRBV28,.,TGTGCCAGCAGTCCCGTTTACACAGGGCGAGGCTACACCTTC,CASSPVYTGRGYTF
TRBJ2-7,.,TRBV5-4,.,TGTGCCAGCAGCTTGGCGTCTCAGGACGAGCAGTACTTC,CASSLASQDEQYF
TRBJ1-2,.,TRBV7-9,TRBD1,TGTGCCAGCAGCTACACAGGGGCGACTAACTATGGCTACACCTTC,CASSYTGATNYGYTF
TRBJ2-2,.,TRBV29-1,TRBD1,TGCAGCGTCCGGGACAGGGGATCGATCAACACCGGGGAGCTGTTTTTT,CSVRDRGSINTGELFF
TRBJ1-4,.,TRBV27,.,TGTGCCAGCAGCTCGGACGGGGCGGGGAATGAAAAACTGTTTTTT,CASSSDGAGNEKLFF
TRBJ1-2,.,TRBV5-4,TRBD1,TGTGCCAGCAGTTTAACAGGGGGCAGTGGCTACACCTTC,CASSLTGGSGYTF
TRBJ1-2,.,TRBV5-1,TRBD1,TGCGCCAGCAGCCCAGCGGGACAGGGGAACTATGGCTACACCTTC,CASSPAGQGNYGYTF
TRBJ2-7,.,TRBV5-1,.,TGCGCCAGCAGCTACTCTACGGGCGAGCAGTACTTC,CASSYSTGEQYF
TRBJ2-2,.,TRBV5-1,.,TGCGCCAGCAGCGTAGCCCCAGGGACATCCAACGGGGAGCTGTTTTTT,CASSVAPGTSNGELFF
TRBJ2-7,.,TRBV27,TRBD1,TGTGCCAGCAGTACCGGGACAGGGCCTTCCTACGAGCAGTACTTC,CASSTGTGPSYEQYF
TRBJ2-7,.,TRBV27,.,TGTGCCAGCACCTCCAGCTCCTACGAGCAGTACTTC,CASTSSSYEQYF
TRBJ2-5,.,TRBV9,.,TGTGCCAGCAGCCCCGGACAGTTCGGAGAGACCCAGTACTTC,CASSPGQFGETQYF
TRBJ2-1,once,TRBV4-2,TRBD2,TGTGCCAGCAGCCCCTCGAGAGCGGGGGTGGATGAGCAGTTCTTC,CASSPSRAGVDEQFF
TRBJ2-3,.,TRBV1,.,TGCACCAGCAGCCAAGATCCCCGAACTGCGGGAGCCCTGGGGGGGAGAGATACGCAGTATTTT,CTSSQDPRTAGALGGRDTQYF
TRBJ2-3,.,TRBV29-1,TRBD2,TGCAGCGTTGTTTCGCTAGCGGGGGGGCCGTCGGGAGATACGCAGTATTTT,CSVVSLAGGPSGDTQYF
TRBJ2-5,.,TRBV29-1,.,TGCAGTGTCCAGCAGGGGCGCGAGACCCAGTACTTC,CSVQQGRETQYF
TRBJ2-7,many,TRBV5-6,.,TGTGCCAGCAGCTTGAGCGGTACCTACGAGCAGTACTTC,CASSLSGTYEQYF
TRBJ2-7,once,TRBV27,.,TGTGCCAGCAGTTCCACCTTTAGCTCCTACGAGCAGTACTTC,CASSSTFSSYEQYF
TRBJ2-7,.,TRBV7-9,.,TGTGCCAGCAGCTCCCTACAGGGAATTGGGTACTTC,CASSSLQGIGYF
TRBJ1-3,.,TRBV9,.,TGTGCCAGCAGCGTAGAATCACAGGGAAACACCATATATTTT,CASSVESQGNTIYF
TRBJ1-1,.,TRBV7-2,TRBD1,TGTGCCAGCAGCTTAGACCGGACAGGACCTTTCTTT,CASSLDRTGPFF
TRBJ1-3,.,TRBV4-1,.,TGCGCCAGCAGCCAAGAACCGGGGGGGATAGGAAACACCATATATTTT,CASSQEPGGIGNTIYF
TRBJ2-1,.,TRBV27,.,TGTGCCAGCAGTTTCGGAGAAGGCGGCTACAATGAGCAGTTCTTC,CASSFGEGGYNEQFF
TRBJ2-2,once,TRBV2,.,TGTGCCAGCAGGTCCGAATCAGGCGCCACCGGGGAGCTGTTTTTT,CASRSESGATGELFF
TRBJ2-7,.,TRBV28,TRBD2,TGTGCCAGCACCCCACGGGGGGAAGGACGCTCCTACGAGCAGTACTTC,CASTPRGEGRSYEQYF
TRBJ1-2,.,TRBV6-1,.,TGTGCCAGCAGTGAAAAGACTTTGACAGGTTTCGGCTACACCTTC,CASSEKTLTGFGYTF
TRBJ1-4,.,TRBV5-5,TRBD1,TGTGCCAGCAGCTTGTTCAGGGGGCGGAATGAAAAACTGTTTTTT,CASSLFRGRNEKLFF
TRBJ2-7,.,TRBV6-5,TRBD2,TGTGCCAGCAAAGGGACTAGCGGTACCGCCTACGAGCAGTACTTC,CASKGTSGTAYEQYF
TRBJ2-1,.,TRBV28,.,TGTGCCAGCAGTAATACCTACAATGAGCAGTTCTTC,CASSNTYNEQFF
TRBJ1-4,.,TRBV13,.,TGTGCCAGCGCGTCCCACAGGCGGGGTAATGAAAAACTGTTTTTT,CASASHRRGNEKLFF
TRBJ2-1,.,TRBV7-2,.,TGTGCCAGCGGGCGCAATGAGCAGTTCTTC,CASGRNEQFF
TRBJ1-6,.,TRBV6-5,.,TGTGCCAGCAGTTATATACAGGACCATTCACCCCTCCACTTT,CASSYIQDHSPLHF
TRBJ1-1,.,TRBV2,.,TGTGCCAGCAGTGGTGGGACAAGTGGCAAAGGAGCTTTCTTT,CASSGGTSGKGAFF
TRBJ2-5,.,TRBV5-4,TRBD1,TGTGCCAGCAGCCCTGGTGGGACAGGGGAATCAGAGACCCAGTACTTC,CASSPGGTGESETQYF
TRBJ1-1,.,TRBV6-1,.,TGTGCCAGCATACGGGTTTTGAACACTGAAGCTTTCTTT,CASIRVLNTEAFF
TRBJ2-2,.,TRBV4-1,TRBD2,TGCGCCAGCAGCGGGACTAGCGGGGGCCTCCCCACCGGGGAGCTGTTTTTT,CASSGTSGGLPTGELFF
TRBJ2-3,.,TRBV6-1,.,TGTGCCAGCAGATTCACGGTGACAGATACGCAGTATTTT,CASRFTVTDTQYF
TRBJ1-1,.,TRBV6-5,.,TGTGCCAGCAGTTACCGACAGGTGATGAACACTGAAGCTTTCTTT,CASSYRQVMNTEAFF
TRBJ1-1,.,TRBV7-2,TRBD1,TGTGCCAGCAGCTGGGGACAGGGATTAACTGAAGCTTTCTTT,CASSWGQGLTEAFF
TRBJ2-3,.,TRBV11-3,.,TGTGCCAGCAGCTCTAGACAGCTCAGCACAGATACGCAGTATTTT,CASSSRQLSTDTQYF
TRBJ1-1,.,TRBV6-1,.,TGTGCCTCGGGTACAGGGTTGAACACTGAAGCTTTCTTT,CASGTGLNTEAFF
TRBJ2-3,.,TRBV7-3,.,TGTGCCAGCAGCCCCTCCCCGACTAGTTCTTTATATACGCAGTATTTT,CASSPSPTSSLYTQYF
TRBJ2-3,.,TRBV25-1,.,TGTGCCAGCAGGGTAGGGGCCACAGATACGCAGTATTTT,CASRVGATDTQYF
TRBJ1-4,once,TRBV5-6,.,TGTGCCAGCAGCACCGGGAGGAGAAATGAAAAACTGTTTTTT,CASSTGRRNEKLFF
TRBJ2-1,.,TRBV9,.,TGTGCCAGCAGCGTAGGCTCAAGCCAAACCTACAATGAGCAGTTCTTC,CASSVGSSQTYNEQFF